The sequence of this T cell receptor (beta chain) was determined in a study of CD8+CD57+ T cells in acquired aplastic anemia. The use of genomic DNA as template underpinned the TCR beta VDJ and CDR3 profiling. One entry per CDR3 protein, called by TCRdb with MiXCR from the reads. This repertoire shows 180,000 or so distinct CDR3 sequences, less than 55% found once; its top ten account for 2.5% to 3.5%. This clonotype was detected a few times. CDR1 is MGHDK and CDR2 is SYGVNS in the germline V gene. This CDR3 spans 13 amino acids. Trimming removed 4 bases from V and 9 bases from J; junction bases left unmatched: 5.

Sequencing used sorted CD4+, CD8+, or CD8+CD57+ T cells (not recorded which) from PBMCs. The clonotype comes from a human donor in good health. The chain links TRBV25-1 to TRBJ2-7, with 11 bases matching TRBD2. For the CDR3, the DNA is TGTGCCAGCAGTGTCGCTAGCGGGAGGTCGCAGTACTTC. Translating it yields CASSVASGRSQYF.